This TCR beta chain came from a study of T cell responses to AZD1222 COVID-19 vaccine. On this clone itself: What it binds is unknown.

From germline, CDR1 is SGHTA and CDR2 FQGNSA. Trimming left V 5 bases short and J 3 bases short, with 14 bases between. The CDR3 sequence is 14 residues long. Produced via immunoSEQ multiplex PCR; TCRdb's table is partial and in-frame only. The table lists 130,000 or so clones, just under 95% of them singletons. Whole-study findings and limits: Clonal diversity was possibly underestimated, and the donors were mostly white British, with more females.

The source is an adult in good health. V gene TRBV7-2 combines with J gene TRBJ2-7; D is perhaps TRBD1 (6 bases). This specimen was peripheral blood, taken on day 0 of AZD1222 vaccination. The CDR3 loop is CASSLGQSLYEQYF. Written as DNA, the CDR3 is TGTGCCAGCAGCCTAGGACAGTCCCTCTACGAGCAGTACTTC.